This T cell receptor beta chain appears in the sequencing data of a study of T cell responses to AZD1222 COVID-19 vaccine. Sequencing was performed with immunoSEQ multiplex PCR; in TCRdb, only in-frame clones are kept and a portion is missing. In the table there are 150,000 or so clones, 80% to 90% of which are singletons. The CDR3 is 18 amino acids. The junction had 9 bases not matched to a gene; V was cut back by 4 bases and J by 0 bases. Germline V gene sequence: CDR1 SGHNT, CDR2 YYREEE (reference sequence). This chain uses TRBV5-4 with TRBJ2-2, with 10 positions matching TRBD2. The specimen was peripheral blood, collected on day 0 of AZD1222 vaccination. The sequence came from an adult in good health. The CDR3 nucleotides are TGTGCCAGCAGCCCACCTGGACTAGCGGTGGCGAACACCGGGGAGCTGTTTTTT. Its protein is CASSPPGLAVANTGELFF.